A single sample gave rise to the 17 T cell receptor beta chains below, sequenced in a study of spatial heterogeneity in lung cancer. TCRdb itself ran the 5' RACE reads through MiXCR, one entry per CDR3 protein. The repertoire has some 34,000 distinct CDR3 sequences, roughly 7.2% of them found once; the top ten carry approximately 30%. Stated time point: sample taken at primary tumor resection. Source: PBMCs, taken at surgery. Receptors were obtained from a female donor with early-stage non-small cell lung cancer.

The sample holds many counts of this clonotype. The rearrangement joins TRBV5-1 to TRBJ2-3; tentative D call: TRBD2 (5 bases). This CDR3 spans 14 amino acids. Trimming removed 2 bases at V and 4 bases at J, with 11 bases between. The germline V gene encodes CDR1 SGHRS and CDR2 YFSETQ. The CDR3 region is CASSFVSGADTQYF. CDR3 bases: TGCGCCAGCAGCTTTGTCTCCGGGGCAGATACGCAGTATTTT.

This clonotype has ten or more counts. This chain connects TRBV20-1 to TRBJ1-1; TRBD1 agrees at 7 bases. CDR1 and CDR2 from the germline V gene are DFQATT and SNEGSKA (reference sequence). This CDR3 spans 14 amino acids. Trimming cost V 6 bases and J 3 bases; bases outside gene matches: 10. CDR3 nucleotides: TGCAGTGCCGAGATTGCCAGGGGGGACACTGAAGCTTTCTTT. Amino acids: CSAEIARGDTEAFF.

This clonotype was found a few times. The gene calls are TRBV18 and TRBJ1-3; perhaps TRBD1 as D (5 bases). This CDR3 comprises 16 residues. Trimming left V 2 bases short and J 0 bases short, with 11 bases between. From germline, CDR1 is KGHSH and CDR2 LQKENI. The CDR3 DNA reads TGTGCCAGCTCACCATCCAGGGCCAGCTCTGGAAACACCATATATTTT. As protein: CASSPSRASSGNTIYF.

The sample holds a few counts of this clonotype. J is TRBJ2-5 and V is TRBV20-1; TRBD1 matches at 8 bases. Germline V lookup: CDR1 DFQATT, CDR2 SNEGSKA (reference sequence). The CDR3 runs 14 residues. V gave up 1 base and J gave up 7 bases; unmatched junction bases: 8. CDR3 DNA sequence: TGCAGTGCTAGAGGCCGGACAGGGCCAGGGACCCAGTACTTC. This encodes CSARGRTGPGTQYF.

Turning to this clonotype: A much bigger clone sits one base away, suggesting this may be a read error. The V and J genes are TRBV6-6 and TRBJ2-2; D is unclear. Trimming pared 7 bases from V and 5 bases from J, leaving 14 bases between. CDR1 and CDR2 from the germline V gene are MNHNY and SVGAGI (reference sequence). This CDR3 has 14 residues. CDR3 in amino acids: CASTLWLKTGELFF. The CDR3 DNA reads TGTGCCAGCACCCTATGGTTAAAAACCGGGGAGCTGTTTTTT.

This clonotype was seen a few times. The rearrangement links TRBV6-6 to TRBJ2-3; 12 bases map to TRBD2. The ends lost 7 bases at V and 2 bases at J; junction bases unmatched: 7. The CDR3 spans 16 residues. Germline V gene sequence: CDR1 MNHNY, CDR2 SVGAGI (reference sequence). This CDR3 is CASKSGLAGYTDTQYF. DNA of the CDR3: TGTGCCAGCAAATCGGGACTAGCGGGCTACACAGATACGCAGTATTTT.

This clonotype was seen ten or more times. The chain is built from TRBV5-6 and TRBJ2-1; tentatively, D is TRBD2 (6 bases). This CDR3 has 14 residues. V was cut by 0 bases and J by 8 bases, with 12 bases left in between. Germline CDR1 SGHDT, CDR2 YYEEEE. Here the CDR3 DNA reads TGTGCCAGCAGCTTGGGTGCGACTAGTGATGAGCAGTTCTTC. Translated, it gives CASSLGATSDEQFF.

There are many counts of this clonotype. V is TRBV4-1 and J is TRBJ2-3, with D unclear. The V and J ends lost 0 bases and 1 base respectively, with 11 bases between them. Germline lookup yields CDR1 MGHRA and CDR2 YSYEKL. The CDR3 spans 16 residues. DNA of the CDR3: TGCGCCAGCAGCCAAGAGCAGCCCCTTGGCACAGATACGCAGTATTTT. Translated, it gives CASSQEQPLGTDTQYF.

This clonotype was detected many times. The chain couples TRBV13 to TRBJ1-1; D not certain. This CDR3 contains 14 residues. CDR1 is PRHDT and CDR2 is FYEKMQ in the germline V gene (reference sequence). Trimming removed 0 bases from V and 5 bases from J, with 10 bases in between. The CDR3 coding sequence is TGTGCCAGCAGCTTAGGGAGGACCTATACTGAAGCTTTCTTT. Amino acids: CASSLGRTYTEAFF.

This clonotype showed up just a few times. This chain links TRBV20-1 with TRBJ1-6, with no clear D. The CDR3 is made up of 15 amino acids. The germline V gene has CDR1 DFQATT and CDR2 SNEGSKA (reference sequence). Trimming took off 4 bases at V and 3 bases at J, with 13 bases between the two ends. Written as DNA, the CDR3 is TGCAGTGCTACCAGGACGTCCCTCTATAATTCACCCCTCCACTTT. Its translation: CSATRTSLYNSPLHF.

Ten or more counts support this clonotype. The V and J genes are TRBV4-1 and TRBJ2-3; TRBD2 is a possible D gene (7 bases). Trimming took off 1 base at V and 4 bases at J, with 21 bases between the two ends. The CDR3 extends over 18 amino acids. The germline gives CDR1 MGHRA, CDR2 YSYEKL. In DNA form, the CDR3 reads TGCGCCAGCAGCCAAGGGTATTCCTGGAGGGGGAGGGCAGATACGCAGTATTTT. Translation gives CASSQGYSWRGRADTQYF.

Regarding this clonotype: One junction end does not reproduce the germline sequence, and a read error may be involved. The chain joins TRBV5-1 to TRBJ2-3; tentatively, D is TRBD1 or TRBD2 (6 bases each). The CDR3 consists of 16 residues. Germline assignment: CDR1 SGHRS and CDR2 YFSETQ. The CDR3 reads CVSSTWGATGTDTQYF. The CDR3 region has the DNA TGCGTCAGCAGCACGTGGGGGGCCACGGGCACAGATACGCAGTATTTT.

This clonotype came up many times. V gene TRBV7-2 combines with J gene TRBJ1-5; TRBD1 matches at 7 bases. Germline trimming cut 4 bases from V and 3 bases from J; bases unmatched to any gene: 12. Germline lookup yields CDR1 SGHTA and CDR2 FQGNSA. This CDR3 is built from 17 residues. The CDR3 sequence is CASSSGTDPHLNQPQHF. DNA for the CDR3: TGTGCCAGCAGCTCCGGGACAGATCCCCACCTCAATCAGCCCCAGCATTTT.

V usage is TRBV7-2 and J usage is TRBJ1-2; D unclear. Germline-derived CDR1 and CDR2 are SGHTA and FQGNSA. This CDR3 is 14 amino acids long. Trimming stripped 6 bases from V and 3 bases from J, with 14 bases between. The CDR3 is CASRNSGVDYGYTF. The CDR3, as DNA: TGTGCCAGCAGAAATAGTGGGGTGGACTATGGCTACACCTTC. Full variable domain (missing parts from reference TRBV7-2 and TRBJ1-2): GAGVSQSPSNKVTEKGKDVELRCDPISGHTALYWYRQSLGQGLEFLIYFQGNSAPDKSGLPSDRFSAERTGGSVSTLTIQRTQQEDSAVYLCASRNSGVDYGYTFGSGTRLTVV.

This clonotype was seen ten or more times. The chain employs TRBV27 and TRBJ1-2; D is unclear. CDR1 and CDR2 from the germline V gene are MNHEY and SMNVEV (reference sequence). This CDR3 has 15 residues. V shed 2 bases and J shed 2 bases, with 12 bases lying between them. CDR3 in amino acids: CASSLRVGGNYGYTF. The CDR3 DNA reads as TGTGCCAGCAGTTTACGGGTCGGAGGGAACTATGGCTACACCTTC.

Details on this clonotype: This may be a read error: a much more frequent sequence differs by one nucleotide. The CDR3 does not close with the conserved phenylalanine or tryptophan, likely indicating a read error. The chain recombines TRBV29-1 with TRBJ2-7; 10 bases fit TRBD1. The CDR3 is 12 residues long. The V gene end was trimmed by 7 bases and the J gene end by 6 bases; junction bases not matched to a gene: 6. The germline CDR1 and CDR2 sequences are SQVTM and ANQGSEA. This chain's CDR3 is CSAATGGVEQYL. The DNA of the CDR3 is TGCAGCGCCGCGACAGGGGGCGTCGAGCAGTACCTC.

This clonotype was detected many times. This chain uses TRBV6-5 with TRBJ1-2; 7 positions match TRBD1. V shed 6 bases and J 3 bases; nucleotides not matched to a gene: 13. Per germline, CDR1 MNHEY and CDR2 SVGAGI. This CDR3 has 16 residues. DNA of the CDR3: TGTGCCAGCAGCCTTATGACAGGGAGCCTTGACTATGGCTACACCTTC. It specifies CASSLMTGSLDYGYTF.